The TCR beta chain described here comes from a study of blood T cell repertoires in COVID-19. The CDR3 contains 11 residues. Germline loops: CDR1 LGHDT, CDR2 YNNKEL (reference sequence). Trimming cost V 2 bases and J 7 bases, with 5 bases left between them. Enrolled through a virtual design, the participants were between roughly 18 and 90 years of age and came from under 25 US areas. Per the authors' pipeline: It was from reference gene primer amplification that nucleated cell counts were estimated. The protocol was immunoSEQ multiplex PCR, while the TCRdb copy is restricted to in-frame clones and leaves out a portion. V, J and clone size are those of that table, while D and trimming were read from the DNA. The table has 200,000 to 300,000 clones, around 88% seen once.

The chain employs TRBV3-1 (or the pseudogene TRBV3-2) and TRBJ1-2, with a tentative D call TRBD1 (5 bases). Sequences were obtained from PBMCs or T cells enriched from blood (not recorded which). The clonotype originates from a woman in her thirties or forties with acute COVID-19. CDR3 protein: CASSQQGGYTF. CDR3 nucleotide sequence: TGTGCCAGCAGCCAACAGGGTGGCTACACCTTC.